This note documents a single T cell receptor beta chain sequence. As yet, its antigen is unknown. This sample is part of a study of shared clonotypes between healthy human individuals. Study results and caveats: Genetic and exposure-history diversity was limited by the few donors.

Per the germline V gene, CDR1 is LNHNV and CDR2 is YYDKDF (reference sequence). The CDR3 spans 15 residues. The V gene lost 3 bases and the J gene lost 2 bases, with 13 bases spanning the gap. Profiling relied on immunoSEQ multiplex PCR, and the TCRdb table lists in-frame clones only, not all of them. The sample holds millions of clones, 93% seen once. The sequenced sample consisted of naive CD4+ T cells from PBMCs. Stated subset: CD45RA+ positively selected. The sequence was obtained from a man between 18 and 35 years old in good health. Some clones in this sample may be carry-over from other donors' samples. J is TRBJ1-2 and V is TRBV15; D possibly corresponds to TRBD1 (5 bases). CDR3 sequence reads: CATSRGGLLNYGYTF. DNA of the CDR3: TGTGCCACCAGCAGGGGGGGACTGCTAAACTATGGCTACACCTTC.